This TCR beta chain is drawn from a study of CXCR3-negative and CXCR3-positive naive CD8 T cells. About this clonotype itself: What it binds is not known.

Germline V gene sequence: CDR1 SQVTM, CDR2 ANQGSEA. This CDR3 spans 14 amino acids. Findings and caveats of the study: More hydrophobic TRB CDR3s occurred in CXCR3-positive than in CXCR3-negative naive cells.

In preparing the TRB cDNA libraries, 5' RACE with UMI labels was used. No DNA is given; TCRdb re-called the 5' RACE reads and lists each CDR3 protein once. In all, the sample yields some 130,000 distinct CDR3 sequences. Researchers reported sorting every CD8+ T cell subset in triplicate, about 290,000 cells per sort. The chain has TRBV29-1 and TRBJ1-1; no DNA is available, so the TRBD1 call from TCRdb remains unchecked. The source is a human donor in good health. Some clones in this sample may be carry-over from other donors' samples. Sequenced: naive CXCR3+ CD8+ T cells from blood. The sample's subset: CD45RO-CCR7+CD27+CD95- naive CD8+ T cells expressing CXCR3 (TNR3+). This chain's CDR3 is CSVGTGWDDTEAFF.